This T cell receptor beta chain was profiled in a study of shared clonotypes between healthy human individuals. TCRdb's copy holds only in-frame clones and misses some; the assay was immunoSEQ multiplex PCR. The sample carries 950,000 to 1,300,000 clones, about 74% recorded once. The CDR3 contains 15 residues. The V end was cut by 4 bases, the J end by 8 bases, with 19 bases between. Per the germline V gene, CDR1 is SGHNT and CDR2 is YENEEA. This receptor was identified in a man younger than 35 in good health. Sequenced input: memory CD4+ T cells sorted from blood. This sample's subset: CD45RA-negative fraction. The chain has TRBV11-3 and TRBJ2-3; tentative D call: TRBD2 (6 bases). CDR3 region: CASSSRSGDQGTQYF. CDR3 nucleotide sequence: TGTGCCAGCAGCTCACGGTCGGGAGATCAGGGTACGCAGTATTTT.